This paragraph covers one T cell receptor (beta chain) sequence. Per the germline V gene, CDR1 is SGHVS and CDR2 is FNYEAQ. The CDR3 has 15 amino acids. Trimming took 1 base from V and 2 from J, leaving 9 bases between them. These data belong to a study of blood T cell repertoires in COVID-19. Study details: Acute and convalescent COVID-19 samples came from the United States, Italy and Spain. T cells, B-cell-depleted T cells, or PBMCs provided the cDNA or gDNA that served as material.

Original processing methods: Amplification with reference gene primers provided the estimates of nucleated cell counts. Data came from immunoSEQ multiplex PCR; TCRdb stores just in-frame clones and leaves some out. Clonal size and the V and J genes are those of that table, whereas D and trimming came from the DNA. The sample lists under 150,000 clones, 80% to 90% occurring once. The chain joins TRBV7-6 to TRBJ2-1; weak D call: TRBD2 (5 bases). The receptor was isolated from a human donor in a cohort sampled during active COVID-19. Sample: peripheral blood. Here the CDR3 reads CASSLGLLPYNEQFF. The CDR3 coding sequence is TGTGCCAGCAGCTTAGGACTACTACCCTACAATGAGCAGTTCTTC.